The 27 T cell receptor beta chains listed next were all sequenced from one sample in a study of T cells in tuberculosis (dated by TCRdb to the late 2010s). Libraries came from the immunoSEQ multiplex PCR assay. Not all clones reach the TCRdb copy of this immuneACCESS table, which keeps in-frame sequences only. Checked studies attribute under half of the gap to unresolved V genes and leave the rest unexplained. This sample comprises more than 35,000 clones, about 95% of them detected only once. Around 7% of the sample is in the top ten clones. The sample taken for sequencing was PBMCs. These receptors all come from a donor aged 10-29 years with latent tuberculosis or without tuberculosis infection.

The chain links TRBV19 to TRBJ2-7, with TRBD1 matching over 9 bases. V dropped 5 bases and J dropped 3; count of bases not matched to a gene: 8. The CDR3 loop spans 15 amino acids. Looked up from germline, CDR1 is LNHDA and CDR2 is SQIVND (reference sequence). The CDR3 nucleotides are TGTGCCAGTAGTCCCCGGACAGGGGTCGGCTACGAGCAGTACTTC. It is translated as CASSPRTGVGYEQYF.

The chain is built from TRBV11-2 and TRBJ1-1; D not certain. CDR1 and CDR2 from the germline V gene are SGHAT and FQNNGV. V lost 2 bases and J 10 bases, leaving 11 bases between the germline ends. This CDR3 is built from 12 residues. The CDR3 sequence is CASSLSGLGAFF. The CDR3 DNA sequence: TGTGCCAGCAGCTTATCAGGATTGGGAGCTTTCTTT.

This chain joins TRBV25-1 and TRBJ1-1, with D perhaps TRBD1 (5 bases). CDR1 and CDR2 (germline): MGHDK, SYGVNS. CDR3 size: 14 residues. Trimming took off 3 bases at V and 2 bases at J, with 10 bases between the two ends. CDR3 amino acids: CASSDGGENTEAFF. CDR3 DNA sequence: TGTGCCAGCAGTGATGGAGGGGAAAACACTGAAGCTTTCTTT.

This clone is medium-sized (0.01 to 0.1%) in the sample. V is TRBV27 and J is TRBJ1-5; D perhaps matches TRBD1 (5 bases). Trimming shortened V by 0 bases and J by 1 base, and 13 bases separated the two germline ends. This CDR3 is 17 amino acids long. Germline CDR1 MNHEY, CDR2 SMNVEV (reference sequence). The DNA for the CDR3 is TGTGCCAGCAGTTTATCGGGGCAGGGAGGAAGCAATCAGCCCCAGCATTTT. Protein: CASSLSGQGGSNQPQHF.

J is TRBJ1-4 and V is TRBV5-1; D unresolved. The CDR3 runs to 14 residues. Trimming removed 3 bases from V and 5 bases from J, with 11 bases in between. CDR1 and CDR2 (germline): SGHRS, YFSETQ. CDR3 sequence (DNA): TGCGCCAGCAGCTCCGACGCACAGAATGAAAAACTGTTTTTT. This codes for CASSSDAQNEKLFF.

The genes are TRBV27 and TRBJ2-7, with 12 nucleotides matching TRBD1. CDR3 length: 15 amino acids. Germline CDR1 is MNHEY and CDR2 is SMNVEV (reference sequence). Germline trimming cut 8 bases from V and 5 bases from J; bases unmatched to any gene: 10. CDR3 loop: CASWESGTGGDEQYF. The CDR3 bases are TGTGCCAGCTGGGAATCCGGGACAGGGGGCGACGAGCAGTACTTC.

The chain is built from TRBV7-9 and TRBJ2-3, with 14 bases lining up with TRBD2. In germline, CDR1 is SEHNR, CDR2 FQNEAQ (reference sequence). The ends lost 4 bases at V and 6 bases at J; junction bases unmatched: 6. The CDR3 consists of 16 residues. CDR3 nucleotides: TGTGCCAGCAGCTCCATGACTAGCGGGAGGGGCGATACGCAGTATTTT. It codes for CASSSMTSGRGDTQYF. Full variable domain (outside the CDR3, taken from reference TRBV7-9 and TRBJ2-3): DTGVSQNPRHKITKRGQNVTFRCDPISEHNRLYWYRQTLGQGPEFLTYFQNEAQLEKSRLLSDRFSAERPKGSFSTLEIQRTEQGDSAMYLCASSSMTSGRGDTQYFGPGTRLTVL.

The J gene is TRBJ2-3, the V gene TRBV27; the match to TRBD2 covers 8 bases. V lost 5 bases, J lost 4 bases, and 11 bases stayed unmatched. CDR3 length: 16 residues. Germline CDR1 and CDR2: MNHEY and SMNVEV (reference sequence). The CDR3 region is CASSPSAVAGPDTQYF. CDR3 sequence (DNA): TGTGCCAGCAGTCCTAGCGCGGTAGCGGGACCAGATACGCAGTATTTT.

The chain recombines TRBV29-1 with TRBJ2-3; possibly TRBD1 for D (6 bases). This CDR3 has 15 residues. CDR1 is SQVTM and CDR2 is ANQGSEA in the germline V gene. V was trimmed by 3 bases and J by 3 bases, leaving 16 bases between them. The CDR3 region is CSVERGRGSTDTQYF. DNA for the CDR3: TGCAGCGTTGAGAGGGGCAGGGGTTCAACAGATACGCAGTATTTT.

Here the CDR3 DNA reads TGTGCCAGCAGCTCGAGAATGAACACTGAAGCTTTCTTT. The encoded protein is CASSSRMNTEAFF. The chain combines TRBV7-2 with TRBJ1-1; unclear D gene. This CDR3 region has 13 residues. Trimming removed 4 bases from V and 0 bases from J, with 6 bases in between. CDR1 is SGHTA and CDR2 is FQGNSA in the germline V gene.

J is TRBJ2-7 and V is TRBV27, with a possible D match to TRBD2 (7 bases). Trimming cost V 1 base and J 1 base, with 20 bases left between them. Germline loops: CDR1 MNHEY, CDR2 SMNVEV (reference sequence). This CDR3 is 18 amino acids long. The CDR3 is CASSLWGGPFRSSYEQYF. The CDR3, as DNA: TGTGCCAGCAGTTTATGGGGGGGGCCCTTCCGAAGTTCCTACGAGCAGTACTTC.

This chain links TRBV7-2 with TRBJ2-1; TRBD2 might be the D (5 bases). Deletions cut 0 bases from V and 3 bases from J, with 12 bases between. CDR1 is SGHTA, CDR2 FQGNSA, per germline. The CDR3 has 16 amino acids. In DNA, the CDR3 is TGTGCCAGCAGCTTAGCAGTGGCTAGCAGCTACAATGAGCAGTTCTTC. This encodes CASSLAVASSYNEQFF. The full variable domain, rest sourced from reference TRBV7-2 and TRBJ2-1, is GAGVSQSPSNKVTEKGKDVELRCDPISGHTALYWYRQSLGQGLEFLIYFQGNSAPDKSGLPSDRFSAERTGGSVSTLTIQRTQQEDSAVYLCASSLAVASSYNEQFFGPGTRLTVL.

The rearrangement links TRBV2 to TRBJ1-5; TRBD1 aligns across 7 bases. The CDR3 is 14 amino acids. CDR1 and CDR2 (germline): SNHLY, FYNNEI. V was pared by 6 bases and J by 1 base, with 3 bases of the junction left unmatched. The CDR3: CASSPQGSNQPQHF. CDR3 nucleotide sequence: TGTGCCAGCAGCCCACAGGGGAGCAATCAGCCCCAGCATTTT.

The rearrangement joins TRBV19 to TRBJ2-2; TRBD1 matches at 8 bases. In germline, CDR1 is LNHDA, CDR2 SQIVND (reference sequence). The CDR3 sequence is 17 residues long. Unmatched junction bases numbered 7, after V lost 4 bases and J lost 0 bases. The CDR3: CASSRKRTGPNTGELFF. Here the CDR3 DNA reads TGTGCCAGTAGTAGAAAGAGGACAGGGCCGAACACCGGGGAGCTGTTTTTT. The variable domain in full, completed from reference TRBV19 and TRBJ2-2, reads DGGITQSPKYLFRKEGQNVTLSCEQNLNHDAMYWYRQDPGQGLRLIYYSQIVNDFQKGDIAEGYSVSREKKESFPLTVTSAQKNPTAFYLCASSRKRTGPNTGELFFGEGSRLTVL.

The chain employs TRBV4-1 and TRBJ2-2; D perhaps matches TRBD1 (6 bases). Germline CDR1 MGHRA, CDR2 YSYEKL. The CDR3 runs to 14 residues. The germline V and J ends were trimmed by 7 bases and 2 bases, with 11 bases remaining between them. CDR3 coding DNA: TGCGCCAGCACGGACAGTATTAACACCGGGGAGCTGTTTTTT. Translating it yields CASTDSINTGELFF.

This clone was detected once. This chain links TRBV10-3 with TRBJ2-2; possibly TRBD1 for D (5 bases). Per the germline V gene, CDR1 is ENHRY and CDR2 is SYGVKD. CDR3 size: 15 residues. The V end lost 3 bases, the J end lost 2 bases, and 10 bases lay between the germline ends. CDR3 DNA sequence: TGTGCCATCAGTGAAGGGGCCCTTAACACCGGGGAGCTGTTTTTT. Amino acids: CAISEGALNTGELFF.

The rearrangement uses TRBV19 and TRBJ1-1; TRBD1 is a possible D gene (6 bases). V lost 5 bases and J lost 0, with 13 bases in between. The CDR3 is made up of 15 amino acids. Germline V CDR1 and CDR2: LNHDA, SQIVND (reference sequence). The CDR3 loop is CASSPRGALNTEAFF. CDR3 coding DNA: TGTGCCAGTAGTCCCCGGGGGGCCCTGAACACTGAAGCTTTCTTT.

In DNA form, the CDR3 reads TGTGCCAGCAGTAGCTTAGGGGAGAACACTGAAGCTTTCTTT. Translated: CASSSLGENTEAFF. This rearrangement joins TRBV6-5 to TRBJ1-1; D is perhaps TRBD1 (5 bases). V lost 5 bases to trimming and J lost 1 base, with 11 bases between them. Per germline, CDR1 MNHEY and CDR2 SVGAGI. CDR3 length equals 14 residues.

The V call is TRBV10-3, the J call TRBJ1-2; 9 positions match TRBD1. The CDR3 sequence is 14 residues long. Per germline, CDR1 ENHRY and CDR2 SYGVKD. V shed 6 bases, J shed 6 bases, and the junction held 8 bases outside the gene matches. The DNA for the CDR3 is TGTGCCATCAGGGACGGGACAGGGATGAATGGCTACACCTTC. Its protein product is CAIRDGTGMNGYTF.

The chain is built from TRBV18 and TRBJ2-3; 9 bases line up with TRBD2. Per germline, CDR1 KGHSH and CDR2 LQKENI. This CDR3 has 16 residues. The ends lost 3 bases at V and 5 bases at J; junction bases unmatched: 9. The CDR3 nucleotides read TGTGCCAGCTCACCTGCGCGGGGGGGAGAAATAGATACGCAGTATTTT. This translates into CASSPARGGEIDTQYF.

This clone has only a few counts. The genes are TRBV18 and TRBJ1-6; 7 bases line up with TRBD1. The CDR3 extends over 16 amino acids. V trimming: 3 bases; J trimming: 4 bases; junction bases outside the gene matches: 6. CDR1 and CDR2 from the germline V gene are KGHSH and LQKENI. CDR3 DNA sequence: TGTGCCAGCTCACCTAACAGGGGTGGGTATAATTCACCCCTCCACTTT. Protein: CASSPNRGGYNSPLHF.

V is TRBV5-4 and J is TRBJ2-5; D gene uncertain. The germline V gene encodes CDR1 SGHNT and CDR2 YYREEE (reference sequence). This CDR3 comprises 13 residues. Trimming took 4 bases from V and 1 from J, leaving 8 bases between them. CDR3 residues: CASSLPGQETQYF. The CDR3 DNA sequence: TGTGCCAGCAGCCTCCCGGGCCAAGAGACCCAGTACTTC.

The chain carries TRBV6-5 and TRBJ1-1; 7 nucleotides line up with TRBD1. CDR1 is MNHEY and CDR2 is SVGAGI in the germline V gene. Trimming took 6 bases from V and 7 from J; bases not matched to a gene: 14. The CDR3 length is 15 residues. The CDR3: CASSRLVTGKVEAFF. In DNA, the CDR3 is TGTGCCAGCAGCCGCCTCGTGACAGGGAAGGTTGAAGCTTTCTTT.

V usage is TRBV5-6 and J usage is TRBJ2-7, with 8 bases fitting TRBD1. CDR1 and CDR2 from the germline V gene are SGHDT and YYEEEE. CDR3 length: 14 residues. V lost 3 bases and J lost 6; bases outside the gene matches: 8. The CDR3 protein is CASSWSGGRFEQYF. The CDR3 nucleotides read TGTGCCAGCAGCTGGTCAGGGGGCAGGTTCGAGCAGTACTTC.

This clone was seen once. The V and J genes are TRBV5-1 and TRBJ2-1, with 12 bases aligning to TRBD2. Germline V gene data show CDR1 as SGHRS and CDR2 as YFSETQ. With 2 bases clipped from V and 7 bases from J, the junction kept 4 bases outside the gene matches. The CDR3 extends over 15 amino acids. CDR3 region: CASSFLAGGPNEQFF. DNA of the CDR3: TGCGCCAGCAGCTTCCTAGCGGGGGGGCCTAATGAGCAGTTCTTC.

V gene TRBV6-6 combines with J gene TRBJ1-4, with TRBD1 matching over 10 bases. V lost 11 bases to trimming and J lost 5 bases; unmatched junction nucleotides: 8. In germline, CDR1 is MNHNY, CDR2 SVGAGI (reference sequence). The CDR3 sequence is 14 residues long. The CDR3 sequence: CAGKEGQGNEKLFF. The DNA for the CDR3 is TGTGCCGGTAAAGAGGGACAGGGGAATGAAAAACTGTTTTTT.

Remarks on this clone: Other DNA variants within this sample encode the same CDR3. The chain links TRBV5-1 to TRBJ1-5, with D perhaps TRBD1 (5 bases). CDR1 and CDR2 from the germline V gene are SGHRS and YFSETQ. The CDR3 totals 14 residues. V dropped 0 bases and J dropped 6 bases, with 10 bases sitting between them. The CDR3 loop is CASSLGQGGQPQHF. CDR3 nucleotides: TGCGCCAGCAGCTTGGGGCAGGGAGGTCAGCCCCAGCATTTT.